Listed here are 9 T cell receptor beta chains from one sample, sequenced in a study of technical replicates of blood from a few donors. Sequenced by immunoSEQ multiplex PCR; TCRdb stores in-frame clones only, minus some. Here the sample spans roughly 59,000 clones, about 90% being singletons. Source material: PBMCs. These receptors all stem from a human donor in good health. Some clones in this sample may be carry-over from other donors' samples.

The chain has TRBV25-1 and TRBJ1-2, with 9 bases fitting TRBD1. V was pared by 0 bases and J by 2 bases, with 1 base of the junction left unmatched. The length of the CDR3 is 15 residues. Germline CDR1 reads MGHDK; CDR2 reads SYGVNS. CDR3 sequence reads: CASSEYGQGNYGYTF. The CDR3, as DNA: TGTGCCAGCAGTGAATACGGACAGGGGAACTATGGCTACACCTTC.

The chain joins TRBV2 to TRBJ2-7; perhaps TRBD1 as D (5 bases). Trimming took 2 bases from V and 7 from J, leaving 12 bases between them. Germline CDR1 and CDR2: SNHLY and FYNNEI. CDR3 length: 13 amino acids. CDR3 amino acids: CASSERVRGEQYF. Here the CDR3 DNA reads TGTGCCAGCAGTGAAAGGGTTAGGGGAGAGCAGTACTTC.

This clone turned up a few times. The chain carries TRBV4-1 and TRBJ2-7, with 8 bases matching TRBD1. The V gene end was trimmed by 0 bases and the J gene end by 4 bases; junction bases not matched to a gene: 2. Germline assignment: CDR1 MGHRA and CDR2 YSYEKL. The CDR3 spans 14 residues. The DNA of the CDR3 is TGCGCCAGCAGCCAAGAGGACAGGGTGTACGAGCAGTACTTC. Protein product: CASSQEDRVYEQYF.

This clone came up a few times. The chain links TRBV6-1 to TRBJ2-7; 9 bases are a match to TRBD1. CDR1 and CDR2 from the germline V gene are MNHNS and SASEGT. The CDR3 contains 14 residues. V dropped 6 bases and J dropped 0; count of bases not matched to a gene: 3. The chain's CDR3 is CASRGTGLSYEQYF. The CDR3 region has the DNA TGTGCCAGCAGGGGGACAGGGCTCTCCTACGAGCAGTACTTC.

This sequence joins TRBV4-3 and TRBJ1-2; TRBD1 is a possible D gene (6 bases). Germline CDR1 reads LGHNA; CDR2 reads YSLEER. V lost 0 bases to trimming and J lost 4 bases, with 12 bases between them. There are 15 residues in the CDR3. The CDR3 nucleotides are TGCGCCAGCAGCCAAGATCAGGGGCTCAGCTATGGCTACACCTTC. This encodes CASSQDQGLSYGYTF.

The chain couples TRBV15 to TRBJ2-5; D ambiguous. The CDR3 contains 12 residues. V lost 5 bases, J lost 0 bases, and 4 bases lay in between. Germline-derived CDR1 and CDR2 are LNHNV and YYDKDF (reference sequence). The CDR3 sequence is CATSPNQETQYF. In DNA form, the CDR3 reads TGTGCCACCAGCCCTAACCAAGAGACCCAGTACTTC.

This rearrangement joins TRBV10-1 to TRBJ2-7; possibly TRBD1 for D (6 bases). Germline values: CDR1 WNHNN, CDR2 SYGVQD (reference sequence). This CDR3 region has 15 residues. V shed 6 bases and J shed 0 bases, with 15 bases lying between them. CDR3 sequence: CASRGTFRSSYEQYF. The CDR3 nucleotides are TGCGCCAGCAGAGGGACATTCCGAAGCTCCTACGAGCAGTACTTC.

V gene TRBV6-6 combines with J gene TRBJ1-2; 8 nucleotides match TRBD1. After removal of 6 bases from V and 2 bases from J, the junction contained 5 bases not matched to a gene. The germline V gene encodes CDR1 MNHNY and CDR2 SVGAGI (reference sequence). The CDR3 is 14 amino acids. As DNA, the CDR3 is TGTGCCAGCAGCCCCTGGACAGGGAACTATGGCTACACCTTC. Its protein product is CASSPWTGNYGYTF.

V is TRBV11-2 and J is TRBJ2-1; 15 bases match TRBD2. V shed 4 bases, J shed 7 bases, and the junction held 2 bases outside the gene matches. The CDR3 totals 15 residues. CDR1 is SGHAT and CDR2 is FQNNGV in the germline V gene. The CDR3 nucleotides read TGTGCCAGCAGCTCCGGGACTAGCGGGAGGAATGAGCAGTTCTTC. It encodes CASSSGTSGRNEQFF.